Listed here are 24 T cell receptor beta chains from one sample, sequenced in a study of CD8 T cells in Susac syndrome (dated by TCRdb to 2018 to 2020). Preparation of the library involved the immunoSEQ multiplex PCR assay. RNA was extracted using the RNeasy kit, and roughly 0.5 to 1 microgram was reverse transcribed with random hexamers. Using fastp trimming at Q25 and MiXCR clonotype assembly, TCRdb reanalyzed the public sequencing data and kept in-frame beta chains. All rows with the same CDR3 protein become a single entry with the most common DNA and genes. For this sample the table gives 170,000 or so distinct CDR3 sequences, of which 80% to 95% were detected only once. The top ten clonotypes cover roughly 0.1% of the sample. The specimen was CD4+ T cells from PBMCs. The receptors here all came from a human donor with multiple sclerosis.

The J gene is TRBJ2-5, the V gene TRBV3-1, with D tentatively TRBD1 (5 bases). This CDR3 is built from 16 residues. V was shortened by 0 bases and J by 4 bases, with 15 bases between the two germline ends. CDR1 is LGHDT, CDR2 YNNKEL, per germline (reference sequence). CDR3: CASSQDGTPGRETQYF. The DNA of the CDR3 is TGTGCCAGCAGCCAAGATGGCACCCCAGGGCGAGAGACCCAGTACTTC.

This clonotype came up once. This sequence joins TRBV7-2 and TRBJ2-3; 9 bases match TRBD2. In germline, CDR1 is SGHTA, CDR2 FQGNSA. This CDR3 is 15 amino acids long. The ends lost 3 bases at V and 5 bases at J; junction bases unmatched: 6. The CDR3: CASSFSGSGGDTQYF. DNA of the CDR3: TGTGCCAGCAGCTTTAGCGGGAGTGGCGGAGATACGCAGTATTTT.

The genes are TRBV18 and TRBJ2-5; 8 nucleotides agree with TRBD2. The CDR3 extends over 16 amino acids. V gave up 4 bases and J gave up 5 bases; unmatched junction bases: 12. Germline loops: CDR1 KGHSH, CDR2 LQKENI. The CDR3 DNA follows: TGTGCCAGCTCACAGGAGGTAGGACTAGCTCGGGAGACCCAGTACTTC. It translates to CASSQEVGLARETQYF.

This clonotype was seen only once. The rearrangement uses TRBV6-6 and TRBJ2-5; D is perhaps TRBD1 (5 bases). CDR3 size: 12 residues. Per germline, CDR1 MNHNY and CDR2 SVGAGI (reference sequence). The V gene lost 7 bases and the J gene lost 5 bases, with 11 bases spanning the gap. This CDR3 is CASTQGYETQYF. The CDR3 nucleotides read TGTGCCAGCACGCAGGGTTACGAGACCCAGTACTTC.

V usage is TRBV7-2 and J usage is TRBJ2-4; D is unclear. V dropped 5 bases and J dropped 5 bases, with 16 bases sitting between them. The CDR3 has 15 residues. CDR1 and CDR2 (germline): SGHTA, FQGNSA. CDR3 in amino acids: CASSPTSPLENIQYF. The CDR3, as DNA: TGTGCCAGCAGCCCGACCTCCCCCTTAGAAAACATTCAGTACTTC.

The chain has TRBV20-1 and TRBJ1-1; D is perhaps TRBD1 (5 bases). The CDR3 has 12 residues. Germline CDR1 DFQATT, CDR2 SNEGSKA (reference sequence). Trimming took 6 bases from V and 4 from J, leaving 12 bases between them. The CDR3 DNA follows: TGCAGTGCCAGGTTCGGGGCCACTGAAGCTTTCTTT. Residues: CSARFGATEAFF.

This chain uses TRBV12-3 or TRBV12-4 with TRBJ2-2, with TRBD2 as a possible D gene (5 bases). Trimming cost V 8 bases and J 8 bases, with 15 bases left between them. The CDR3 covers 13 residues. The CDR3 is CASSPPGMGELFF. The DNA of the CDR3 is TGTGCCAGCTCCCCACCGGGAATGGGGGAGCTGTTTTTT.

This chain joins TRBV24-1 and TRBJ2-3, with D possibly matching TRBD2 (7 bases). Per the germline V gene, CDR1 is KGHDR and CDR2 is SFDVKD. Trimming took 9 bases from V and 3 from J, leaving 15 bases between them. There are 14 residues in the CDR3. CDR3: CATGGREGTDTQYF. CDR3 coding DNA: TGTGCCACCGGGGGCAGGGAGGGAACAGATACGCAGTATTTT.

V and J are TRBV11-1 and TRBJ2-1; 9 bases align to TRBD2. V lost 2 bases to trimming and J lost 2 bases; unmatched junction nucleotides: 4. Germline lookup yields CDR1 SGHAT and CDR2 FQDESV (reference sequence). This CDR3 comprises 16 residues. CDR3 in amino acids: CASSLQASGTYNEQFF. The CDR3 DNA reads TGTGCCAGCAGCTTACAAGCTAGCGGGACCTACAATGAGCAGTTCTTC.

The rearrangement uses TRBV5-1 and TRBJ2-1; 8 bases fit TRBD2. The V gene's germline CDR1 is SGHRS and CDR2 YFSETQ. The junction had 8 bases not matched to a gene; V was cut back by 1 base and J by 8 bases. The CDR3 contains 15 residues. DNA of the CDR3: TGCGCCAGCAGCTTGTGGGGCCGGGAGGGCGATGAGCAGTTCTTC. Residues: CASSLWGREGDEQFF.

This chain uses TRBV29-1 with TRBJ1-5; weak D call: TRBD1 (5 bases). The CDR3 runs to 15 residues. V lost 6 bases to trimming and J lost 0 bases, with 15 bases between them. Germline loops: CDR1 SQVTM, CDR2 ANQGSEA. The CDR3 region has the DNA TGCAGCGTCGCCTGGGGGGTGAATAGCAATCAGCCCCAGCATTTT. It specifies CSVAWGVNSNQPQHF.

V gene TRBV14 combines with J gene TRBJ1-6; the D is unclear. CDR3 length: 17 residues. CDR1 is SGHDN, CDR2 FVKESK, per germline. Trimming removed 0 bases from V and 5 bases from J, with 14 bases in between. CDR3 in amino acids: CASSQDLERAHNSPLHF. In nucleotides, the CDR3 is TGTGCCAGCAGCCAAGACTTGGAGAGGGCCCATAATTCACCCCTCCACTTT.

The chain recombines TRBV23-1 with TRBJ1-1; TRBD1 matches 8 bases. TRBV23-1 belongs to the ORF category, with a function that is uncertain. CDR3 length: 15 residues. J gave up 1 base and V 7 bases, and 8 bases lay outside the gene matches. CDR3 protein: CASTSTGQGNTEAFF. In nucleotides, the CDR3 is TGCGCCAGCACCTCAACCGGACAGGGGAACACTGAAGCTTTCTTT.

This rearrangement joins TRBV6-2 or TRBV6-3 to TRBJ1-6; D call uncertain. The germline V gene has CDR1 MNHEY and CDR2 SVGEGT. The CDR3 is made up of 17 amino acids. V lost 2 bases to trimming and J lost 0 bases, with 11 bases between them. The CDR3 loop reads CASSYPAGNSYNSPLHF. The CDR3 nucleotides read TGTGCCAGCAGTTACCCCGCAGGAAACTCCTATAATTCACCCCTCCACTTT.

The gene calls are TRBV12-3 or TRBV12-4 and TRBJ1-2; 7 bases line up with TRBD1. J gave up 4 bases and V 6 bases, and 5 bases lay outside the gene matches. This CDR3 region has 13 residues. The CDR3 coding sequence is TGTGCCAGCAGGGAGGGACAGACCTATGGCTACACCTTC. Its translation is CASREGQTYGYTF.

This chain links TRBV19 with TRBJ1-5; weak D call: TRBD1 (6 bases). The V end was cut by 2 bases, the J end by 6 bases, with 14 bases between. The CDR3 length is 15 residues. Germline CDR1 is LNHDA and CDR2 is SQIVND (reference sequence). This chain's CDR3 is CASSIFQGQGQPQHF. Here the CDR3 DNA reads TGTGCCAGTAGTATATTCCAGGGGCAGGGTCAGCCCCAGCATTTT.

The rearrangement joins TRBV20-1 to TRBJ2-5; 8 bases agree with TRBD2. Germline V gives CDR1 DFQATT, CDR2 SNEGSKA (reference sequence). The CDR3 has 15 amino acids. V shed 3 bases, J shed 3 bases, and the junction held 9 bases outside the gene matches. CDR3 coding DNA: TGCAGTGCTAGTACCCGGGGGGGCTTGGAAGAGACCCAGTACTTC. Translating it yields CSASTRGGLEETQYF.

The rearrangement links TRBV7-3 to TRBJ2-2; the match to TRBD1 covers 7 bases. Germline CDR1 reads SGHTA; CDR2 reads FQGTGA. This CDR3 contains 16 residues. Germline trimming cut 4 bases from V and 7 bases from J; bases unmatched to any gene: 12. The CDR3 region is CASSSPRQGVGGELFF. The DNA of the CDR3 is TGTGCCAGCAGCTCTCCGCGACAGGGAGTAGGCGGGGAGCTGTTTTTT.

CDR3 in DNA: TGCGCCAGCAGCCAGGGGACAGGGAGCGGAGCTTTCTTT. It codes for CASSQGTGSGAFF. The J gene is TRBJ1-1, the V gene TRBV4-3, with 9 bases fitting TRBD1. Losses at the gene ends were 3 bases for V and 10 bases for J; bases not matched to a gene: 6. The germline V gene encodes CDR1 LGHNA and CDR2 YSLEER. The CDR3 is 13 amino acids.

V usage is TRBV30 and J usage is TRBJ2-7; TRBD2 agrees at 9 bases. CDR1 is GTSNPN and CDR2 is SVGIG in the germline V gene (reference sequence). V lost 2 bases to trimming and J lost 2 bases; unmatched junction nucleotides: 4. The CDR3 is made up of 14 amino acids. The CDR3 region has the DNA TGTGCCTGGAGTAAAAGCGGGGGGCCCTACGAGCAGTACTTC. Its translation: CAWSKSGGPYEQYF.

The chain has TRBV6-2 or TRBV6-3 and TRBJ2-1; no firm D call. V dropped 2 bases and J dropped 10 bases, with 9 bases sitting between them. The CDR3 consists of 12 residues. Germline loops: CDR1 MNHEY, CDR2 SVGEGT. The CDR3 nucleotides are TGTGCCAGCAGTTACCCCGGACCCGAGCAGTTCTTC. The encoded protein is CASSYPGPEQFF.

This rearrangement joins TRBV12-3 or TRBV12-4 to TRBJ2-1, with D unresolved. The CDR3 length is 13 residues. V was trimmed by 6 bases and J by 6 bases, leaving 12 bases between them. This CDR3 is CASSRGYVNEQFF. The CDR3 DNA reads TGTGCCAGCAGCCGCGGATACGTCAATGAGCAGTTCTTC.

This clonotype was seen a single time. The chain recombines TRBV4-1 with TRBJ1-4; D is ambiguous. The CDR3 has 16 amino acids. V lost 0 bases and J lost 0, with 8 bases in between. Germline CDR1 is MGHRA and CDR2 is YSYEKL. CDR3 coding DNA: TGCGCCAGCAGCCAAGACCGAAGTTCAACTAATGAAAAACTGTTTTTT. Residues: CASSQDRSSTNEKLFF.

J is TRBJ2-5 and V is TRBV28, with 7 positions matching TRBD2. The CDR3 has 16 amino acids. J gave up 1 base and V 8 bases, and 13 bases lay outside the gene matches. CDR1 is MDHEN and CDR2 is SYDVKM in the germline V gene. CDR3 sequence reads: CASGIGGSAFQETQYF. In DNA form, the CDR3 reads TGTGCCAGCGGGATAGGCGGGAGCGCCTTCCAAGAGACCCAGTACTTC.